The next 3 T cell receptor beta chains were all read from a single sample in a study of T cells in tuberculosis. Time point reported: new active TB diagnosis, blood taken before or within 7 days of starting treatment. TCRdb's copy holds only in-frame clones and misses some; the assay was immunoSEQ multiplex PCR. The sample lists some 34,000 clones, 70% to 90% occurring once. Sequences were derived from PBMCs, sampled at tuberculosis diagnosis. The source of these receptors is an adult with tuberculosis.

CDR3 region: CASSVGSFGGGTPSGNTIYF. The CDR3, as DNA: TGTGCCAGCAGCGTAGGGAGTTTTGGGGGGGGGACCCCCTCTGGAAACACCATATATTTT. This chain links TRBV9 with TRBJ1-3; a weak D match, TRBD1 (5 bases). Germline V gene lookup returns CDR1 SGDLS and CDR2 YYNGEE. The length of the CDR3 is 20 residues. V shed 0 bases and J shed 0 bases, with 22 bases lying between them.

The chain has TRBV4-3 and TRBJ2-7; D is possibly TRBD1 (5 bases). The V end was cut by 1 base, the J end by 2 bases, with 9 bases between. Germline values: CDR1 LGHNA, CDR2 YSLEER. CDR3 size: 14 residues. CDR3 nucleotide sequence: TGCGCCAGCAGCCAAGGACAGACCGCCTACGAGCAGTACTTC. Its translation: CASSQGQTAYEQYF.

This clone was recorded a few times. V is TRBV7-2 and J is TRBJ2-7; 7 bases are shared with TRBD2. Trimming cost V 4 bases and J 7 bases; bases outside gene matches: 7. The CDR3 length is 13 residues. Germline CDR1 reads SGHTA; CDR2 reads FQGNSA. DNA for the CDR3: TGTGCCAGCAGCTCGACTAGCCGAGTGGAGCAGTACTTC. Its protein product is CASSSTSRVEQYF.